Listed below are T cell receptor beta chains from one sample, sequenced in a study of cytotoxic CD8 clonotypes in ibrutinib-treated CLL. The repertoire was sequenced with immunoSEQ multiplex PCR; TCRdb's copy has only in-frame clones and lacks some. Among approximately 150,000 clones listed, roughly 80% were seen once. The source material was PBMCs, sampled after 12 months of ibrutinib treatment. Source of these receptors: a human donor with chronic lymphocytic leukemia. Each CDR3 is given with its conserved first and last residue. The order of the fields is clone size, J gene, D gene, V gene, CDR3 protein, CDR3 DNA. The D gene is left open where the match is weak. Some rows have no size entry. The others give once, few or many, or a class for an expanded clone.

>.|TRBJ1-1|.|TRBV7-9
CASSLGEEENTEAFF
TGTGCCAGCAGCTTAGGGGAGGAAGAGAACACTGAAGCTTTCTTT
>.|TRBJ2-2|TRBD2|TRBV7-9
CASSSGVLAGTGELFF
TGTGCCAGCAGTTCTGGCGTTTTAGCGGGGACCGGGGAGCTGTTTTTT
>.|TRBJ2-3|.|TRBV6-5
CASSYSGGIGDTQYF
TGTGCCAGCAGTTACTCCGGAGGAATAGGAGATACGCAGTATTTT
>.|TRBJ2-3|.|TRBV4-1
CASSQDRLASDTQYF
TGTGCCAGCAGCCAAGATAGGCTAGCCTCAGATACGCAGTATTTT
>once|TRBJ1-5|TRBD1|TRBV9
CASSPGQGNQPQHF
TGTGCCAGCAGCCCCGGACAGGGCAATCAGCCCCAGCATTTT
>.|TRBJ1-1|TRBD1|TRBV28
CASRLGTANTEAFF
TGTGCCAGCCGCCTAGGGACAGCGAACACTGAAGCTTTCTTT
>few|TRBJ1-2|TRBD1|TRBV19
CASSDRGWGYGYTF
TGTGCCAGTAGCGACAGGGGTTGGGGCTATGGCTACACCTTC
>.|TRBJ2-7|.|TRBV27
CASSEEGTERDEQYF
TGTGCCAGCAGTGAAGAAGGGACTGAGCGGGACGAGCAGTACTTC
>.|TRBJ2-5|.|TRBV27
CASSSGFTQYF
TGTGCCAGCAGCAGTGGGTTTACCCAGTACTTC
>.|TRBJ1-4|.|TRBV27
CASSLIGTNEKLFF
TGTGCCAGCAGTTTAATTGGAACTAATGAAAAACTGTTTTTT
>.|TRBJ2-3|TRBD1|TRBV15
CATSGQNGQGGYF
TGTGCCACCAGCGGCCAAAACGGACAGGGTGGTTATTTT
>many|TRBJ2-3|.|TRBV11-2
CASSNSDTQYF
TGTGCCAGCAGCAATTCGGATACGCAGTATTTT
>.|TRBJ1-2|TRBD1|TRBV18
CASSPTGETNYGYTF
TGTGCCAGCTCACCGACAGGGGAGACCAACTATGGCTACACCTTC
>.|TRBJ2-7|.|TRBV28
CASSPGLNYEQYF
TGTGCCAGCAGTCCCGGACTCAACTACGAGCAGTACTTC
>.|TRBJ2-7|.|TRBV11-2
CASTLTHSYEQYF
TGTGCCAGCACCCTAACACATTCCTACGAGCAGTACTTC
>.|TRBJ1-1|.|TRBV7-8
CASRSQGVGNTEAFF
TGTGCCAGCAGATCACAGGGCGTTGGGAACACTGAAGCTTTCTTT
>.|TRBJ2-4|.|TRBV4-1
CASSQDRGTKNIQYF
TGCGCCAGCAGCCAAGATCGGGGCACCAAAAACATTCAGTACTTC
>.|TRBJ2-1|TRBD1|TRBV27
CASSRPGTGRNEQFF
TGTGCCAGCAGTCGACCCGGGACAGGACGGAATGAGCAGTTCTTC
>.|TRBJ1-2|.|TRBV2
CASTVWGGDYGYTF
TGTGCCAGCACCGTTTGGGGGGGCGACTATGGCTACACCTTC
>.|TRBJ2-1|TRBD2|TRBV9
CASSVTSAYNEQFF
TGTGCCAGCAGCGTGACTAGCGCCTACAATGAGCAGTTCTTC
>.|TRBJ2-1|.|TRBV27
CASSLDRPIYNEQFF
TGTGCCAGCAGTTTAGACAGGCCGATCTACAATGAGCAGTTCTTC
>.|TRBJ2-2|.|TRBV5-1
CASSFGAGANTGELFF
TGCGCCAGCAGCTTTGGCGCAGGAGCGAACACCGGGGAGCTGTTTTTT
>.|TRBJ2-1|TRBD2|TRBV6-5
CASRRTSGSVNEQFF
TGTGCCAGCAGGAGGACTAGCGGGAGTGTGAATGAGCAGTTCTTC